This passage covers 4 T cell receptor beta chains from one sample sequenced in a study of PD-1 blockade in classical Hodgkin lymphoma. Assay used: immunoSEQ multiplex PCR; TCRdb lists only in-frame clones, some missing. This table has about 30,000 clones, over 70% appearing once. Relapse after autologous stem cell transplantation occurred in every patient, and brentuximab vedotin exposure varied. The specimen was peripheral blood mononuclear cells (PBMCs), collected before the second cycle of nivolumab. These receptors were collected from a human donor with classical Hodgkin lymphoma.

The chain carries TRBV7-2 and TRBJ2-2; a possible D gene is TRBD2 (5 bases). Trimming shortened V by 3 bases and J by 3 bases, and 11 bases separated the two germline ends. From germline, CDR1 is SGHTA and CDR2 FQGNSA. The CDR3 length is 15 residues. The CDR3 is CASSFSLDYTGELFF. The CDR3 coding sequence is TGTGCCAGCAGCTTCTCATTGGACTACACCGGGGAGCTGTTTTTT.

J is TRBJ1-2 and V is TRBV6-6; a possible D gene is TRBD1 (5 bases). This CDR3 spans 14 amino acids. Trimming pared 5 bases from V and 6 bases from J, leaving 16 bases between. CDR1 and CDR2 from the germline V gene are MNHNY and SVGAGI (reference sequence). This CDR3 is CASSGPQGIDGYTF. The DNA for the CDR3 is TGTGCCAGCAGTGGCCCCCAGGGAATCGATGGCTACACCTTC.

The gene calls are TRBV29-1 and TRBJ2-1; TRBD1 or TRBD2 may be the D gene (6 bases each). V lost 2 bases and J lost 8, with 19 bases in between. CDR3 length: 15 amino acids. CDR1 and CDR2 (germline): SQVTM, ANQGSEA. CDR3 sequence reads: CSVERGAMPVDEQFF. CDR3 coding DNA: TGCAGCGTTGAAAGGGGGGCCATGCCCGTGGATGAGCAGTTCTTC.

The rearrangement links TRBV6-6 to TRBJ2-3; TRBD1 might be the D (5 bases). The CDR3 sequence is 16 residues long. Trimming took 2 bases from V and 0 from J, leaving 12 bases between them. Germline CDR1 reads MNHNY; CDR2 reads SVGAGI (reference sequence). The CDR3 DNA sequence: TGTGCCAGCAGTTACGATCGGGCAGGGAGCACAGATACGCAGTATTTT. Translated, it gives CASSYDRAGSTDTQYF.